Listed below are T cell receptor beta chains from one sample, sequenced in a study of cytomegalovirus exposure and HLA in healthy donors. The data were produced by immunoSEQ multiplex PCR, yet TCRdb's version contains in-frame clones alone and is incomplete. Here the sample spans 150,000 to 200,000 clones, about three quarters being singletons. Sequenced: PBMCs. The receptors shown here come from a woman aged 25 to 39 in good health and CMV-seronegative. CDR3s include the opening cysteine and the closing phenylalanine or tryptophan. D genes are given only for firm matches.

V: TRBV7-9; D: NA; J: TRBJ1-3; CDR3: CASSLKSQNSGNTIYF; DNA: TGTGCCAGCAGCTTAAAGTCACAGAACTCTGGAAACACCATATATTTT
V: TRBV5-1; D: TRBD2; J: TRBJ2-5; CDR3: CASSAGLAGGQETQYF; DNA: TGCGCCAGCAGCGCAGGACTAGCGGGGGGCCAAGAGACCCAGTACTTC
V: TRBV2; D: TRBD1; J: TRBJ1-2; CDR3: CASSEQTGSWNYGYTF; DNA: TGTGCCAGCAGTGAACAGACAGGGTCTTGGAACTATGGCTACACCTTC
V: TRBV6-1; D: NA; J: TRBJ1-4; CDR3: CASSEHHREGWTKLFF; DNA: TGTGCCAGCAGCGAACACCACAGGGAAGGTTGGACAAAACTGTTTTTT
V: TRBV5-5; D: TRBD1; J: TRBJ2-3; CDR3: CASSSGTGTDTQYF; DNA: TGTGCCAGCAGCTCCGGGACAGGGACAGATACGCAGTATTTT
V: TRBV2; D: TRBD1; J: TRBJ2-7; CDR3: CASSGQGTYEQYF; DNA: TGTGCCAGCAGTGGACAGGGAACCTACGAGCAGTACTTC
V: TRBV6-1; D: NA; J: TRBJ1-5; CDR3: CASSKATDYSNQPQHF; DNA: TGTGCCAGCAGTAAAGCGACAGATTATAGCAATCAGCCCCAGCATTTT
V: TRBV5-4; D: TRBD1; J: TRBJ1-1; CDR3: CASRPGGVNTEAFF; DNA: TGTGCCAGCAGACCAGGGGGCGTGAACACTGAAGCTTTCTTT
V: TRBV7-2; D: NA; J: TRBJ1-1; CDR3: CASSSTGNTEAFF; DNA: TGTGCCAGCAGCTCCACAGGGAACACTGAAGCTTTCTTT
V: TRBV11-3; D: NA; J: TRBJ2-5; CDR3: CASSNTIQETQYF; DNA: TGTGCCAGCAGCAACACGATCCAAGAGACCCAGTACTTC